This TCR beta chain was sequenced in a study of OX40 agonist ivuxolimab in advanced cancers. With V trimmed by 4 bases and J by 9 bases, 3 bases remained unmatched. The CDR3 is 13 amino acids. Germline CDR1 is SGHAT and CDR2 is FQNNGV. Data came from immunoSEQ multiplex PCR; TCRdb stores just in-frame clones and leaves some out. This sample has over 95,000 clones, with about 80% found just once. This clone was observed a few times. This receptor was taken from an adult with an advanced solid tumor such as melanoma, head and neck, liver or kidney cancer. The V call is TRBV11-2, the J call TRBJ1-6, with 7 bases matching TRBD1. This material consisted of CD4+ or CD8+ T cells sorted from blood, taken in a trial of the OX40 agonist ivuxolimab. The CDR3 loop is CASSSDRSSPLHF. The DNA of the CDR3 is TGTGCCAGCAGCTCGGACAGGAGTTCACCCCTCCACTTT. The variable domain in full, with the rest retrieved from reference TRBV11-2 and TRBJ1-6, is EAGVAQSPRYKIIEKRQSVAFWCNPISGHATLYWYQQILGQGPKLLIQFQNNGVVDDSQLPKDRFSAERLKGVDSTLKIQPAKLEDSAVYLCASSSDRSSPLHFGNGTRLTVT.